Listed below are T cell receptor beta chains from one sample, sequenced in a study of blood T cell repertoires in COVID-19. TCRdb's copy holds only in-frame clones and misses some; the assay was immunoSEQ multiplex PCR. This sample has approximately 66,000 clones; roughly 89% occur once, and the top ten carry approximately 1.5%. What was sequenced was peripheral blood. The receptors shown here come from a man aged 55 to 70 with acute or convalescent COVID-19. CDR3s include the opening cysteine and the closing phenylalanine or tryptophan. The order of the fields is V gene, J gene, CDR3 protein.

>TRBV5-1|TRBJ2-7
CASSSSGVYEQYF
>TRBV13|TRBJ2-2
CASSLRPGGATGELFF
>TRBV6-5|TRBJ1-2
CASSYSGQGRLGYTF
>TRBV4-1|TRBJ1-4
CASSLGQGITNEKLFF
>TRBV29-1|TRBJ2-4
CSVAGPLTSGVILANIQYF
>TRBV2|TRBJ1-1
CASSEILRAAEAFF
>TRBV7-3|TRBJ2-7
CASSRTGTGSYEQYF
>TRBV5-4|TRBJ2-1
CASSRRFSSYNEQFF
>TRBV7-3|TRBJ1-2
CASSRPGGNGYTF
>TRBV7-2|TRBJ2-4
CASSLGGTGVKNIQYF
>TRBV5-1|TRBJ2-5
CASSFQETQYF
>TRBV15|TRBJ2-7
CATSRTGGAEQYF
>TRBV9|TRBJ1-2
CASNEEGYTF
>TRBV4-1|TRBJ2-7
CASSTVLAGGQGTAHEQYF
>TRBV14|TRBJ1-1
CASSQRTGMNTEAFF
>TRBV6-5|TRBJ1-6
CASSHPGQSGSPLHF
>TRBV19|TRBJ1-2
CATGAPGDYGYTF
>TRBV3-1/TRBV3-2|TRBJ2-1
CASSQEGGGTSVREQFF
>TRBV30|TRBJ1-6
CAWRTGPGQGAYNSPLHF
>TRBV6-5|TRBJ2-2
CASSPLDSSTGELFF
>TRBV4-1|TRBJ1-5
CASSQDEGTNQPQHF
>TRBV21-1|TRBJ2-7
CASSKRGWRLPYEQYF
>TRBV19|TRBJ2-3
CASSAPTSGGASDTQYF
>TRBV5-6|TRBJ2-7
CASSLASGRVSEQYF
>TRBV2|TRBJ2-7
CASRGGSLGEQYF
>TRBV2|TRBJ1-4
CASSGRQNLEKLFF
>TRBV5-1|TRBJ1-5
CASSRGDSSPSQPQHF
>TRBV18|TRBJ1-1
CASSPLGTGMENTEAFF
>TRBV5-6|TRBJ1-1
CASRLEWGGRTEAFF
>TRBV30|TRBJ1-6
CAWSVHRDIDNSPLHF
>TRBV4-2|TRBJ1-4
CASSQVGDRTKLFF
>TRBV19|TRBJ2-3
CASSSPGGSGTDTQYF
>TRBV3-1/TRBV3-2|TRBJ2-1
CASSQAGEQFF
>TRBV6-6|TRBJ1-1
CASSLTGMNTEAFF
>TRBV5-4|TRBJ1-2
CASSLGTGDYGYTF
>TRBV2|TRBJ1-6
CASIAADSPLHF
>TRBV5-1|TRBJ2-3
CASSPRPLTGMRGTDTQYF
>TRBV18|TRBJ2-3
CASSPGGGTDTQYF
>TRBV4-1|TRBJ1-2
CASSQQLGGFGLYGYTF
>TRBV5-6|TRBJ2-5
CASSLAIYGRETQYF
>TRBV4-2|TRBJ1-6
CASSLESFSYNSPLHF
>TRBV7-3|TRBJ2-3
CASRENRDRDTDTQYF
>TRBV5-4|TRBJ1-2
CASSFDPGSWGYTF
>TRBV18|TRBJ1-3
CASSPKGQAFSGNTIYF
>TRBV10-3|TRBJ2-7
CAISNKLLTDRKIYEQYF
>TRBV6-5|TRBJ1-6
CASSYLGQGTNSPLHF
>TRBV15|TRBJ2-2
CATSRPDRGFGELFF
>TRBV7-3|TRBJ2-7
CASSLNRNSYEQYF
>TRBV5-6|TRBJ1-2
CASSLDPRNYGYTF
>TRBV7-9|TRBJ1-2
CASSLPRDREVWDYGYTF
>TRBV5-1|TRBJ1-3
CASSSDRGAGNTIYF